This passage covers 17 T cell receptor beta chains from one sample sequenced in a study of cytomegalovirus exposure and HLA in healthy donors. Amplification used 60 Vbeta primers and 13 Jbeta primers. Data came from immunoSEQ multiplex PCR; TCRdb stores just in-frame clones and leaves some out. The data contain fewer than 130,000 clones, about 83% of them singletons. Sequenced sample: PBMCs. These receptors originate from a female donor in good health and CMV-seropositive.

This clone appeared once. The rearrangement uses TRBV15 and TRBJ2-5; 9 bases line up with TRBD2. The CDR3 is made up of 15 amino acids. V trimming: 7 bases; J trimming: 4 bases; junction bases outside the gene matches: 10. Germline V lookup: CDR1 LNHNV, CDR2 YYDKDF (reference sequence). The CDR3 DNA reads as TGTGCCACCACCCCTAGGGGTAGCGGGGGAGAGACCCAGTACTTC. The encoded protein is CATTPRGSGGETQYF.

There are a few counts of this clone. This sequence joins TRBV18 and TRBJ2-4, with D possibly TRBD2 on 6 matching bases. Germline values: CDR1 KGHSH, CDR2 LQKENI. Trimming cost V 3 bases and J 1 base, with 16 bases left between them. The CDR3 has 17 residues. The CDR3, as DNA: TGTGCCAGCTCACCTCGACAGACGGCGGGGGCCAAAAACATTCAGTACTTC. Its protein product is CASSPRQTAGAKNIQYF.

This rearrangement joins TRBV15 to TRBJ1-3, with D possibly matching TRBD1 (5 bases). The V gene lost 5 bases and the J gene lost 2 bases, with 16 bases spanning the gap. Germline CDR1 LNHNV, CDR2 YYDKDF (reference sequence). CDR3 length: 16 amino acids. The CDR3 region is CATSSRAGPPGNTIYF. The CDR3 DNA reads TGTGCCACCAGCTCCAGAGCGGGACCCCCTGGAAACACCATATATTTT. The variable domain in full, with the rest retrieved from reference TRBV15 and TRBJ1-3, is DAMVIQNPRYQVTQFGKPVTLSCSQTLNHNVMYWYQQKSSQAPKLLFHYYDKDFNNEADTPDNFQSRRPNTSFCFLDIRSPGLGDTAMYLCATSSRAGPPGNTIYFGEGSWLTVV.

The rearrangement uses TRBV5-1 and TRBJ2-1, with 10 bases fitting TRBD2. The J segment lost 7 bases and the V segment lost 8 bases, leaving 12 bases of the junction unmatched. Per germline, CDR1 SGHRS and CDR2 YFSETQ. The CDR3 loop spans 15 amino acids. In nucleotides, the CDR3 is TGCGCCAGTATTGAACCCAGCGGGGGGGGGAATGAGCAGTTCTTC. Its protein is CASIEPSGGGNEQFF.

The gene calls are TRBV6-5 and TRBJ1-2, with 10 bases matching TRBD1. CDR1 MNHEY and CDR2 SVGAGI come from the germline V gene. V shed 6 bases, J shed 4 bases, and the junction held 8 bases outside the gene matches. The CDR3 contains 15 residues. CDR3 in amino acids: CASRTGQGGSYGYTF. The CDR3 nucleotides are TGTGCCAGCAGAACAGGACAGGGGGGAAGCTATGGCTACACCTTC.

The rearrangement uses TRBV28 and TRBJ1-2; D is undetermined. Between the trimmed V and J ends, which lost 6 bases and 4 bases, there was a span of 15 bases. This CDR3 spans 14 amino acids. Germline-derived CDR1 and CDR2 are MDHEN and SYDVKM. CDR3 coding DNA: TGTGCCAGCAGCGACTATTCGACGGGCTATGGCTACACCTTC. It translates to CASSDYSTGYGYTF.

This clone was observed a single time. The J gene is TRBJ2-7, the V gene TRBV6-1; 9 nucleotides match TRBD1. The CDR3 has 14 amino acids. The trim removed 6 bases at V and 1 base at J, leaving 4 bases unmatched. The germline V gene encodes CDR1 MNHNS and CDR2 SASEGT. CDR3 nucleotide sequence: TGTGCCAGCAGCGCCGGGACAGGGTCCTACGAGCAGTACTTC. Protein: CASSAGTGSYEQYF.

This chain links TRBV13 with TRBJ1-1; D call uncertain. The V and J ends lost 2 bases and 0 bases respectively, with 4 bases between them. The CDR3 spans 13 residues. CDR1 and CDR2 from the germline V gene are PRHDT and FYEKMQ (reference sequence). The CDR3 protein is CASSLRVNTEAFF. The CDR3 DNA reads TGTGCCAGCAGCTTACGCGTGAACACTGAAGCTTTCTTT.

The V call is TRBV19, the J call TRBJ2-5; the D gene is possibly TRBD2 (5 bases). Deletions cut 5 bases from V and 5 bases from J, with 9 bases between. The CDR3 has 12 amino acids. The germline V gene has CDR1 LNHDA and CDR2 SQIVND (reference sequence). The CDR3 DNA is TGTGCCAGTAGTGGACGCGGGGAGACCCAGTACTTC. As protein: CASSGRGETQYF.

The chain carries TRBV4-1 and TRBJ2-3; no reliable D call. Germline V gene sequence: CDR1 MGHRA, CDR2 YSYEKL. The CDR3 is 16 residues long. Trimming stripped 0 bases from V and 0 bases from J, with 10 bases between. The CDR3 here is CASSQDARSSTDTQYF. In nucleotides, the CDR3 is TGCGCCAGCAGCCAAGATGCGAGGTCTAGCACAGATACGCAGTATTTT.

This clone was recorded only once. The CDR3 bases are TGTGCCAGCAGCTTAGTCCTCGGAGATACGCAGTATTTT. Translating it yields CASSLVLGDTQYF. The rearrangement joins TRBV7-2 to TRBJ2-3; D not certain. CDR3 length: 13 residues. V shed 1 base and J shed 5 bases, with 7 bases lying between them. Germline-derived CDR1 and CDR2 are SGHTA and FQGNSA.

The gene calls are TRBV6-1 and TRBJ2-5; the match to TRBD2 covers 7 bases. The germline CDR1 and CDR2 sequences are MNHNS and SASEGT. Trimming cost V 9 bases and J 4 bases; bases outside gene matches: 11. This CDR3 has 14 amino acids. CDR3 DNA sequence: TGTGCCAGTCGTCTTCCAGCGGGAAGAGAGACCCAGTACTTC. Translating gives CASRLPAGRETQYF.

The V call is TRBV11-2, the J call TRBJ2-5, with D hard to call. The CDR3 runs 14 residues. The germline V gene has CDR1 SGHAT and CDR2 FQNNGV. Trimming took off 2 bases at V and 2 bases at J, with 9 bases between the two ends. Here the CDR3 reads CASSLKTEQETQYF. CDR3 in DNA: TGTGCCAGCAGCTTAAAAACGGAGCAAGAGACCCAGTACTTC.

This chain uses TRBV12-5 with TRBJ1-5, with D tentatively TRBD1 (5 bases). The CDR3 totals 14 residues. Germline CDR1 reads LGHNT; CDR2 reads FRNRAP. Trimming removed 5 bases at V and 1 base at J, with 9 bases between. This CDR3 is CASGLGGSNQPQHF. The DNA for the CDR3 is TGTGCTAGTGGTCTCGGGGGGAGCAATCAGCCCCAGCATTTT.

The chain carries TRBV27 and TRBJ2-3; 8 nucleotides agree with TRBD2. CDR1 MNHEY and CDR2 SMNVEV come from the germline V gene (reference sequence). With 7 bases clipped from V and 1 base from J, the junction kept 13 bases outside the gene matches. CDR3 length: 17 residues. CDR3 residues: CASTPDRLAIRTDTQYF. The DNA of the CDR3 is TGTGCCAGCACCCCCGATCGACTAGCGATTCGCACAGATACGCAGTATTTT.

The chain has TRBV27 and TRBJ2-4; TRBD2 agrees at 7 bases. The germline CDR1 and CDR2 sequences are MNHEY and SMNVEV (reference sequence). The CDR3 has 14 amino acids. Unmatched junction bases numbered 10, after V lost 5 bases and J lost 9 bases. CDR3 sequence reads: CASSMDPSSGIQYF. The CDR3 nucleotides are TGTGCCAGCAGTATGGACCCTTCTAGCGGCATTCAGTACTTC.

The V and J genes are TRBV7-9 and TRBJ1-2; a weak D match, TRBD1 (6 bases). Germline CDR1 SEHNR, CDR2 FQNEAQ (reference sequence). This CDR3 is 15 amino acids long. Between the trimmed V and J ends, which lost 1 base and 2 bases, there was a span of 11 bases. The CDR3 spells CASSLVRTVNYGYTF. Written as DNA, the CDR3 is TGTGCCAGCAGCTTAGTGAGGACAGTGAACTATGGCTACACCTTC.